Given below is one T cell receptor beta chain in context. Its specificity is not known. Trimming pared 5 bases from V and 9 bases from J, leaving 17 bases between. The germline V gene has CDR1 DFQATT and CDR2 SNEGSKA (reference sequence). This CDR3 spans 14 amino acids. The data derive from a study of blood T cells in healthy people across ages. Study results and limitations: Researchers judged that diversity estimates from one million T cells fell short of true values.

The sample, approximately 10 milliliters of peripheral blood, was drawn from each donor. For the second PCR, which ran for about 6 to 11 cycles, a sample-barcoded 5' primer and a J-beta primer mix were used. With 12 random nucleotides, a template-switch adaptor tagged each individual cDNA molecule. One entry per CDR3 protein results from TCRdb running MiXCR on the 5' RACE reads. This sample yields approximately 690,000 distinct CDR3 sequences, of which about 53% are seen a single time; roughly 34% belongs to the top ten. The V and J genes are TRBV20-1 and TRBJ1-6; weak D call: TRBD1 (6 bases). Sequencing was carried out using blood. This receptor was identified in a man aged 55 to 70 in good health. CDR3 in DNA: TGCAGTGCTGTTCAGGGGAAAGAATCTTCACCCCTCCACTTT. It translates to CSAVQGKESSPLHF.